The 5 T cell receptor beta chains listed next were all sequenced from one sample in a study of T cell responses to AZD1222 COVID-19 vaccine. Profiling relied on immunoSEQ multiplex PCR, and the TCRdb table lists in-frame clones only, not all of them. Of about 48,000 clones listed, 80% to 90% are singletons. Sequenced material: peripheral blood, taken 28 days after the second AZD1222 dose. Receptors were obtained from an adult who received the AZD1222 COVID-19 vaccine.

This chain uses TRBV5-1 with TRBJ2-1; D ambiguous. Trimming shortened V by 4 bases and J by 7 bases, and 12 bases separated the two germline ends. In germline, CDR1 is SGHRS, CDR2 YFSETQ. This CDR3 is 13 amino acids long. The CDR3, as DNA: TGCGCCAGCAGCCCCCAGAGTGGGAATGAGCAGTTCTTC. Its protein is CASSPQSGNEQFF.

The chain recombines TRBV28 with TRBJ1-3, with D perhaps TRBD1 (5 bases). Germline V gene data show CDR1 as MDHEN and CDR2 as SYDVKM. This CDR3 has 13 amino acids. V gave up 8 bases and J gave up 4 bases, with 12 bases separating them. CDR3 region: CASWDGGGNTIYF. CDR3 nucleotide sequence: TGTGCCAGCTGGGACGGGGGGGGAAACACCATATATTTT.

This clone turned up a few times. This chain connects TRBV28 to TRBJ2-2, with TRBD2 matching 10 bases. Germline trimming cut 2 bases from V and 4 bases from J; bases unmatched to any gene: 16. The CDR3 extends over 20 amino acids. Looked up from germline, CDR1 is MDHEN and CDR2 is SYDVKM. DNA for the CDR3: TGTGCCAGCAGTTTAAGCTCCGGGACTAGCGAAAGTTCCATCACCGGGGAGCTGTTTTTT. Translated, it gives CASSLSSGTSESSITGELFF.

V usage is TRBV7-8 and J usage is TRBJ1-2; 10 nucleotides align to TRBD1. Germline V gene lookup returns CDR1 SGHVS and CDR2 FQNEAQ. The CDR3 contains 14 residues. With V trimmed by 5 bases and J by 4 bases, 4 bases remained unmatched. The CDR3 region has the DNA TGTGCCAGCAGCCCCCGGACAGGGGGCTATGGCTACACCTTC. This translates into CASSPRTGGYGYTF.

This chain connects TRBV29-1 to TRBJ1-2; no clear D. Trimming cost V 2 bases and J 0 bases, with 7 bases left between them. This CDR3 spans 13 amino acids. The germline V gene has CDR1 SQVTM and CDR2 ANQGSEA. CDR3 nucleotides: TGCAGCGTTGAACTGGACCCTAACTATGGCTACACCTTC. This codes for CSVELDPNYGYTF.